The present entry profiles one T cell receptor beta chain with its context. Per the original methods: Amplified reference gene primers provided the basis for estimating nucleated cell counts. The data were produced by immunoSEQ multiplex PCR, yet TCRdb's version contains in-frame clones alone and is incomplete. V and J calls and clone size are copied from that table; D and trimming were computed from the DNA. The table includes over 120,000 clones, 75% to 90% detected once. These data belong to a study of blood T cell repertoires in COVID-19. Turning to the study itself: Both acute and convalescent COVID-19 samples were obtained from the United States, Italy and Spain. Nucleic acid was either cDNA or gDNA, and it came from T cells, B-cell-depleted T cells, or PBMCs.

CDR3 length: 16 residues. Germline V gene sequence: CDR1 SGHVS, CDR2 FNYEAQ. V was clipped by 1 base and J by 5 bases; unmatched bases: 8. Specimen: peripheral blood. The chain couples TRBV7-6 to TRBJ2-5, with 9 bases matching TRBD2. The sequence was obtained from a man aged 50-60 years who had recovered from COVID-19. The CDR3 here is CASSLVAGAPRETQYF. CDR3 sequence (DNA): TGTGCCAGCAGCTTAGTAGCGGGGGCTCCGAGGGAGACCCAGTACTTC.